These T cell receptor beta chains were read from a single sample in a study of T cell responses to AZD1222 COVID-19 vaccine. Sequenced by immunoSEQ multiplex PCR; TCRdb stores in-frame clones only, minus some. The table has about 120,000 clones, around nine tenths seen once. The sample here was peripheral blood, taken on day 0 of AZD1222 vaccination. These receptors originate from an adult in good health. Both conserved end residues are part of each CDR3. D genes are given only for firm matches. Clone size is shown for a subset of rows, as once, few, many or a class of expanded clone.

abundance	v_gene	d_gene	j_gene	CDR3aa	CDR3nt
NA	TRBV9	NA	TRBJ2-7	CASSVTPGTYEQYF	TGTGCCAGCAGCGTAACTCCCGGGACCTACGAGCAGTACTTC
NA	TRBV28	NA	TRBJ1-4	CASSSPEGGGEKLFF	TGTGCCAGCAGTTCCCCGGAGGGGGGAGGAGAAAAACTGTTTTTT
NA	TRBV5-1	NA	TRBJ1-1	CASRAALSGTEAFF	TGCGCCAGCAGGGCAGCGCTTTCGGGCACTGAAGCTTTCTTT
NA	TRBV5-4	TRBD1	TRBJ1-1	CASSGAGTGAGTEAFF	TGTGCCAGCAGCGGGGCCGGGACAGGGGCGGGCACTGAAGCTTTCTTT
NA	TRBV7-2	NA	TRBJ1-2	CASSPGGPTRGGYTF	TGTGCCAGCAGCCCGGGCGGGCCTACCCGGGGTGGCTACACCTTC
NA	TRBV6-5	NA	TRBJ1-2	CASKMGGEKGYTF	TGTGCCAGCAAGATGGGAGGGGAGAAGGGCTACACCTTC
NA	TRBV6-5	NA	TRBJ1-3	CASSYSEGSSGNTIYF	TGTGCCAGCAGTTACTCGGAGGGTTCCTCTGGAAACACCATATATTTT
NA	TRBV5-6	NA	TRBJ1-6	CASSFGASNSPLHF	TGTGCCAGCAGCTTCGGGGCATCTAATTCACCCCTCCACTTT
NA	TRBV27	NA	TRBJ2-1	CASSPSLVGNEQFF	TGTGCCAGCAGTCCCTCCCTGGTTGGGAATGAGCAGTTCTTC
NA	TRBV5-4	TRBD1	TRBJ1-4	CASSSRTGSNEKLFF	TGTGCCAGCAGCTCCCGGACAGGGAGTAATGAAAAACTGTTTTTT
NA	TRBV19	NA	TRBJ1-5	CASSIVDNRNQPQHF	TGTGCCAGTAGTATTGTGGATAACCGCAATCAGCCCCAGCATTTT
NA	TRBV7-2	NA	TRBJ2-4	CASSLLPRDNIQYF	TGTGCCAGCAGCTTACTTCCCAGGGACAACATTCAGTACTTC
NA	TRBV6-5	TRBD1	TRBJ1-6	CASSYRGQVVNSPLHF	TGTGCCAGCAGTTACCGAGGACAGGTGGTTAATTCACCCCTCCACTTT
NA	TRBV29-1	NA	TRBJ1-2	CSTLPGGEGGYTF	TGCAGCACCCTACCGGGGGGTGAAGGCGGCTACACCTTC
NA	TRBV10-3	TRBD1	TRBJ2-1	CAIRTGTGAYNEQFF	TGTGCCATCAGAACCGGGACAGGGGCCTACAATGAGCAGTTCTTC
NA	TRBV27	TRBD1	TRBJ1-2	CASSWDRAYGYTF	TGTGCCAGCAGTTGGGACAGGGCCTATGGCTACACCTTC
once	TRBV11-2	TRBD2	TRBJ2-7	CASSSGGATHEQYF	TGTGCCAGCAGCTCCGGGGGGGCAACCCACGAGCAGTACTTC
NA	TRBV7-2	NA	TRBJ1-3	CASSLGDGGKTIYF	TGTGCCAGCAGCTTAGGGGACGGGGGCAAAACCATATATTTT
NA	TRBV13	TRBD2	TRBJ2-2	CASSLKLGLAGNTGELFF	TGTGCCAGCAGCTTAAAGTTAGGCCTAGCGGGGAACACCGGGGAGCTGTTTTTT
NA	TRBV27	TRBD1	TRBJ2-7	CASSFGDSYYEQYF	TGTGCCAGCAGTTTCGGGGACAGTTACTACGAGCAGTACTTC
NA	TRBV19	NA	TRBJ1-2	CASSIGTAIYGYTF	TGTGCCAGTAGTATAGGGACAGCGATATATGGCTACACCTTC
NA	TRBV28	NA	TRBJ2-4	CASSLKGVNLNIQYF	TGTGCCAGCAGTTTAAAGGGGGTCAATTTAAACATTCAGTACTTC
NA	TRBV30	NA	TRBJ1-1	CAWSVLSDTEAFF	TGTGCCTGGAGTGTACTATCTGACACTGAAGCTTTCTTT
NA	TRBV28	NA	TRBJ1-5	CASSFIWGKANQPQHF	TGTGCCAGCAGTTTCATTTGGGGGAAAGCCAATCAGCCCCAGCATTTT
NA	TRBV5-1	NA	TRBJ2-5	CASSLFGRGLETQYF	TGCGCCAGCAGCTTGTTCGGCAGGGGCTTGGAGACCCAGTACTTC
NA	TRBV6-6	NA	TRBJ1-5	CASSPLGDQPQHF	TGTGCCAGCAGTCCCCTGGGAGATCAGCCCCAGCATTTT
NA	TRBV6-1	NA	TRBJ2-1	CASSEQGRFKDEQFF	TGTGCCAGCAGTGAGCAGGGAAGGTTCAAGGATGAGCAGTTCTTC
once	TRBV11-3	NA	TRBJ2-1	CASSLGQTSENEQFF	TGTGCCAGCAGCTTAGGGCAAACCTCGGAGAATGAGCAGTTCTTC
once	TRBV6-5	TRBD1	TRBJ1-3	CASSYQGQSGNTIYF	TGTGCCAGCAGTTACCAGGGACAGTCCGGAAACACCATATATTTT
NA	TRBV6-5	TRBD2	TRBJ2-1	CASSWTSGRTYNEQFF	TGTGCCAGCAGTTGGACTAGCGGGAGGACCTACAATGAGCAGTTCTTC
NA	TRBV18	TRBD2	TRBJ2-1	CASSPDLAGAVPNEQFF	TGTGCCAGCTCACCAGACTTAGCGGGAGCGGTACCCAATGAGCAGTTCTTC
NA	TRBV6-5	TRBD2	TRBJ2-5	CASSYLSGGRETQYF	TGTGCCAGCAGTTACCTTAGCGGGGGTAGGGAGACCCAGTACTTC
NA	TRBV5-5	TRBD1	TRBJ1-3	CASSFYRTGHSGNTIYF	TGTGCCAGCAGCTTTTATAGGACAGGCCACTCTGGAAACACCATATATTTT
NA	TRBV15	TRBD1	TRBJ2-5	CATSRDGQGRETQYF	TGTGCCACCAGCAGAGATGGACAGGGAAGGGAGACCCAGTACTTC
NA	TRBV18	TRBD1	TRBJ1-1	CASSATGETEAFF	TGTGCCAGCTCAGCTACAGGGGAAACTGAAGCTTTCTTT
NA	TRBV6-2/TRBV6-3	NA	TRBJ2-7	CASSSPTGLEGHEQYF	TGTGCCAGCAGTTCACCCACAGGACTTGAAGGGCACGAGCAGTACTTC
once	TRBV4-2	TRBD2	TRBJ2-4	CASSQEAAGGNIQYF	TGTGCCAGCAGCCAAGAAGCAGCGGGGGGCAACATTCAGTACTTC
NA	TRBV7-9	NA	TRBJ1-5	CASSLEGQTNQPQHF	TGTGCCAGCAGCTTAGAAGGACAGACCAATCAGCCCCAGCATTTT
NA	TRBV5-1	NA	TRBJ1-4	CASSLEDEKLFF	TGCGCCAGCAGCTTGGAGGATGAAAAACTGTTTTTT
NA	TRBV7-8	NA	TRBJ2-1	CASSTSWDITYNEQFF	TGTGCCAGCAGCACCAGTTGGGACATCACCTACAATGAGCAGTTCTTC
NA	TRBV6-5	TRBD1	TRBJ2-2	CASSYYRGTGELFF	TGTGCCAGCAGTTACTACAGGGGGACCGGGGAGCTGTTTTTT